A single sample gave rise to the 15 T cell receptor beta chains below, sequenced in a study of regulatory dendritic cells for organ transplantation. Sorted subsets were CFSE-labeled and cultured roughly five days with allogeneic dendritic cells. Which antigens these TCRs recognize remains unknown. TCRdb keeps only in-frame clones here, not all; method: immunoSEQ multiplex PCR. Altogether 3,500 to 5,000 clones are present, approximately 74% being singletons, with the ten largest covering just under 25%. Sequencing was done on a sample of memory CD8+ T cells from blood cultured with dendritic cells. Subset defined: CD45RO+ memory T cells. Source of these receptors: a human donor in good health.

The chain carries TRBV13 and TRBJ2-5, with D perhaps assigned TRBD1 or TRBD2 (5 bases each). This CDR3 has 14 amino acids. CDR1 PRHDT and CDR2 FYEKMQ come from the germline V gene (reference sequence). V was trimmed by 4 bases and J by 5 bases, leaving 14 bases between them. The CDR3 spells CASSYGTSPETQYF. The DNA for the CDR3 is TGTGCCAGCAGCTACGGGACCTCCCCGGAGACCCAGTACTTC.

V and J are TRBV6-5 and TRBJ2-7; no reliable D call. The V end lost 5 bases, the J end lost 7 bases, and 3 bases lay between the germline ends. The germline gives CDR1 MNHEY, CDR2 SVGAGI. The CDR3 consists of 9 residues. CDR3 in DNA: TGTGCCAGCAGTGGAGAGCAGTACTTC. It codes for CASSGEQYF.

In nucleotides, the CDR3 is TGCGCCAGCAGCCCATACAGGCAAGAGACCCAGTACTTC. Its translation: CASSPYRQETQYF. The chain is built from TRBV4-1 and TRBJ2-5, with D possibly TRBD1 on 5 matching bases. V gave up 4 bases and J gave up 2 bases, with 8 bases separating them. The CDR3 runs to 13 residues. Germline V lookup: CDR1 MGHRA, CDR2 YSYEKL.

As DNA, the CDR3 is TGTGCCAGCAGTTACTCGAGTACCCTAGCCAAAAACATTCAGTACTTC. Protein product: CASSYSSTLAKNIQYF. The chain has TRBV6-5 and TRBJ2-4; no reliable D call. V was clipped by 0 bases and J by 0 bases, with 9 bases between them. The length of the CDR3 is 16 residues. The V gene's germline CDR1 is MNHEY and CDR2 SVGAGI.

This sequence joins TRBV28 and TRBJ1-3; D unresolved. The length of the CDR3 is 15 residues. V lost 3 bases to trimming and J lost 0 bases, with 9 bases between them. Germline V gene sequence: CDR1 MDHEN, CDR2 SYDVKM. Written as DNA, the CDR3 is TGTGCCAGCAGTTTTTCGCTTTCCTCTGGAAACACCATATATTTT. Translated, it gives CASSFSLSSGNTIYF. The full variable domain, rest sourced from reference TRBV28 and TRBJ1-3, is DVKVTQSSRYLVKRTGEKVFLECVQDMDHENMFWYRQDPGLGLRLIYFSYDVKMKEKGDIPEGYSVSREKKERFSLILESASTNQTSMYLCASSFSLSSGNTIYFGEGSWLTVV.

This clone rates as hyperexpanded. V is TRBV6-5 and J is TRBJ1-4, with D perhaps TRBD1 (6 bases). This CDR3 is built from 14 residues. In germline, CDR1 is MNHEY, CDR2 SVGAGI. V was pared by 8 bases and J by 4 bases, with 14 bases between. DNA of the CDR3: TGTGCCAGCGACCTTACAGGGAATAATGAAAAACTGTTTTTT. Translating gives CASDLTGNNEKLFF.

For the CDR3, the DNA is TGTGCCAGCAGCTTAGTACTCACTAGCGCCACAGATACGCAGTATTTT. Protein: CASSLVLTSATDTQYF. J is TRBJ2-3 and V is TRBV7-9, with TRBD2 identical over 7 bases. Per germline, CDR1 SEHNR and CDR2 FQNEAQ (reference sequence). J was trimmed by 2 bases and V by 1 base; bases with no gene match: 6. This CDR3 has 16 amino acids.

The chain couples TRBV7-9 to TRBJ2-2; D ambiguous. Germline-derived CDR1 and CDR2 are SEHNR and FQNEAQ (reference sequence). Trimming took 4 bases from V and 1 from J, leaving 13 bases between them. CDR3 size: 16 residues. Written as DNA, the CDR3 is TGTGCCAGCAGCTCCAGCAGGACGGGGAACACCGGGGAGCTGTTTTTT. Its protein is CASSSSRTGNTGELFF. Full variable domain (missing parts from reference TRBV7-9 and TRBJ2-2): DTGVSQNPRHKITKRGQNVTFRCDPISEHNRLYWYRQTLGQGPEFLTYFQNEAQLEKSRLLSDRFSAERPKGSFSTLEIQRTEQGDSAMYLCASSSSRTGNTGELFFGEGSRLTVL.

This clone was found a few times. V and J are TRBV15 and TRBJ2-1, with D perhaps TRBD2 (6 bases). Trimming took 2 bases from V and 9 from J, leaving 17 bases between them. This CDR3 comprises 15 residues. Germline loops: CDR1 LNHNV, CDR2 YYDKDF (reference sequence). CDR3 nucleotide sequence: TGTGCCACCAGCAGATTCAGGGACTCCTCACCTGAGCAGTTCTTC. Protein sequence: CATSRFRDSSPEQFF.

V and J are TRBV6-1 and TRBJ2-6; D is unclear. Germline V gene sequence: CDR1 MNHNS, CDR2 SASEGT. The CDR3 is made up of 14 amino acids. V was shortened by 3 bases and J by 0 bases, with 3 bases between the two germline ends. CDR3 coding DNA: TGTGCCAGCAGTGACAACTCTGGGGCCAACGTCCTGACTTTC. Amino acid sequence: CASSDNSGANVLTF.

The rearrangement links TRBV7-9 to TRBJ2-7; possible D gene TRBD2, 5 bases. CDR3 length: 16 residues. The V end was cut by 1 base, the J end by 2 bases, with 15 bases between. Germline CDR1 is SEHNR and CDR2 is FQNEAQ (reference sequence). The CDR3 loop reads CASSLESGNRPYEQYF. The CDR3 nucleotides read TGTGCCAGCAGCTTAGAGTCGGGGAACCGCCCCTACGAGCAGTACTTC.

This chain links TRBV9 with TRBJ1-2; maybe TRBD1 (6 bases). The germline V gene encodes CDR1 SGDLS and CDR2 YYNGEE. The V end lost 3 bases, the J end lost 8 bases, and 17 bases lay between the germline ends. The CDR3 is made up of 14 amino acids. CDR3 sequence: CASSAGTRTTGYTF. The CDR3 nucleotides read TGTGCCAGCAGCGCCGGGACACGGACTACCGGCTACACCTTC.

V usage is TRBV2 and J usage is TRBJ2-1, with D uncertain. The germline CDR1 and CDR2 sequences are SNHLY and FYNNEI. The CDR3 length is 13 residues. V lost 3 bases and J lost 12, with 15 bases in between. CDR3 bases: TGTGCCAGCAGTGACGACCTACGAGCGATGCAGTTCTTC. This codes for CASSDDLRAMQFF.

The gene calls are TRBV6-4 and TRBJ2-1, with D possibly being TRBD2 (6 bases). Germline values: CDR1 MRHNA, CDR2 SNTAGT. The CDR3 is 15 residues long. Between the trimmed V and J ends, which lost 0 bases and 4 bases, there was a span of 10 bases. For the CDR3, the DNA is TGTGCCAGCAGTGACTCGGCGGGACCTTACAATGAGCAGTTCTTC. Amino acids: CASSDSAGPYNEQFF.

The rearrangement joins TRBV2 to TRBJ2-7, with no clear D. This CDR3 is built from 13 residues. Trimming shortened V by 6 bases and J by 3 bases, and 12 bases separated the two germline ends. Looked up from germline, CDR1 is SNHLY and CDR2 is FYNNEI. The CDR3 is CASSETTYYEQYF. For the CDR3, the DNA is TGTGCCAGCAGCGAGACCACCTACTACGAGCAGTACTTC.